This entry is about one TCR beta chain. This sample is drawn from a study of control samples from healthy donors and cancer patients. Sequencing used immunoSEQ multiplex PCR; TCRdb keeps in-frame clones, though not all of them. The data contain 170,000 or so clones, roughly 91% of them singletons. The sequence came from a man younger than 35 in good health. The sample comprised blood.

CDR3 DNA: TGCAGCGTTGGAGATGCGGGGGGTCAGCCCCAGCATTTT. Its protein is CSVGDAGGQPQHF. The J gene is TRBJ1-5, the V gene TRBV29-1, with D tentatively TRBD1 (5 bases). The germline V and J ends were trimmed by 4 bases and 6 bases, with 13 bases remaining between them. Looked up from germline, CDR1 is SQVTM and CDR2 is ANQGSEA. The CDR3 loop spans 13 amino acids. The entire variable domain, with the rest obtained from reference TRBV29-1 and TRBJ1-5, is as follows: SAVISQKPSRDICQRGTSLTIQCQVDSQVTMMFWYRQQPGQSLTLIATANQGSEATYESGFVIDKFPISRPNLTFSTLTVSNMSPEDSSIYLCSVGDAGGQPQHFGDGTRLSIL.